These 31 T cell receptor beta chains were all obtained from the same sample, sequenced in a study of cytomegalovirus exposure and HLA in healthy donors. 13 Jbeta primers and 60 Vbeta primers were used for the PCR. Using immunoSEQ multiplex PCR, the repertoire was profiled, and TCRdb retains in-frame clones only, with some absent. Of 110,000 to 150,000 clones in the sample, about 77% were seen once. The source material was PBMCs. The receptors shown here come from a male donor in good health and CMV-seronegative.

The chain is built from TRBV4-1 and TRBJ2-3; a weak D match, TRBD2 (6 bases). With 5 bases removed from V and 2 bases from J, the gap between germline ends came to 17 bases. This CDR3 contains 16 residues. Germline V gives CDR1 MGHRA, CDR2 YSYEKL. As DNA, the CDR3 is TGCGCCAGCAGCGGACGGGACTTCTTCTTCACAGATACGCAGTATTTT. Translation gives CASSGRDFFFTDTQYF.

This clone was counted once. V gene TRBV4-2 combines with J gene TRBJ1-3, with 8 positions matching TRBD1. This CDR3 spans 15 amino acids. J lost 6 bases, V lost 0 bases, and 4 bases had no gene match. Germline V CDR1 and CDR2: LGHNA, YNFKEQ. CDR3 in amino acids: CASSQEDRAENTIYF. The CDR3 bases are TGTGCCAGCAGCCAAGAGGACAGGGCCGAAAACACCATATATTTT.

The chain has TRBV5-8 and TRBJ1-2; perhaps TRBD1 as D (6 bases). The length of the CDR3 is 15 residues. CDR1 is SGHTS and CDR2 is YDEGEE in the germline V gene. V was trimmed by 4 bases and J by 0 bases, leaving 13 bases between them. The CDR3 reads CASSKRTATNYGYTF. The CDR3 region has the DNA TGTGCCAGCAGCAAACGGACAGCGACTAACTATGGCTACACCTTC.

J is TRBJ1-2 and V is TRBV6-1; 7 bases match TRBD1. CDR1 MNHNS and CDR2 SASEGT come from the germline V gene. This CDR3 contains 14 residues. V dropped 6 bases and J dropped 3; count of bases not matched to a gene: 7. For the CDR3, the DNA is TGTGCCAGCAGCAGACAGGGTAGGGACTATGGCTACACCTTC. Translating gives CASSRQGRDYGYTF.

There are a few counts of this clone. The chain carries TRBV27 and TRBJ2-4, with 10 bases that match TRBD2. CDR3 length equals 19 residues. Losses at the gene ends were 5 bases for V and 0 bases for J; bases not matched to a gene: 13. Germline loops: CDR1 MNHEY, CDR2 SMNVEV (reference sequence). CDR3 coding DNA: TGTGCCAGCAGTACCCGGACTAGCGGTCTTTTTCTAGCCAAAAACATTCAGTACTTC. Amino acid sequence: CASSTRTSGLFLAKNIQYF.

V is TRBV5-6 and J is TRBJ1-2, with TRBD1 as a possible D gene (6 bases). Germline V gene lookup returns CDR1 SGHDT and CDR2 YYEEEE. The CDR3 runs 12 residues. The germline V and J ends were trimmed by 4 bases and 5 bases, with 9 bases remaining between them. CDR3 loop: CASSLGQYGYTF. The CDR3 DNA is TGTGCCAGCAGCCTAGGACAGTATGGCTACACCTTC.

The chain carries TRBV10-3 and TRBJ2-3, with D maybe TRBD2 (5 bases). The CDR3 totals 11 residues. Germline CDR1 ENHRY, CDR2 SYGVKD. V lost 3 bases to trimming and J lost 8 bases, with 6 bases between them. DNA of the CDR3: TGTGCCATCAGTGAACGGGGTACGCAGTATTTT. This encodes CAISERGTQYF.

V gene TRBV7-6 combines with J gene TRBJ2-7; D perhaps matches TRBD1 (5 bases). V was pared by 5 bases and J by 4 bases, with 12 bases between. Germline CDR1 reads SGHVS; CDR2 reads FNYEAQ. CDR3 length: 13 residues. CDR3 bases: TGTGCCAGCAGCCCCGGAGCAGGGTACGAGCAGTACTTC. Its translation: CASSPGAGYEQYF.

J is TRBJ2-7 and V is TRBV19; no firm D call. This CDR3 is built from 14 residues. The V gene lost 6 bases and the J gene lost 0 bases, with 12 bases spanning the gap. The germline V gene has CDR1 LNHDA and CDR2 SQIVND (reference sequence). The CDR3 nucleotides read TGTGCCAGTAGAAACCTGGCGGACTCCTACGAGCAGTACTTC. This encodes CASRNLADSYEQYF.

The chain is built from TRBV2 and TRBJ1-1; no clear D. Trimming took 5 bases from V and 5 from J, leaving 12 bases between them. This CDR3 comprises 13 residues. Germline assignment: CDR1 SNHLY and CDR2 FYNNEI. Here the CDR3 DNA reads TGTGCCAGCAGTACCGGGCCGGGGACTGAAGCTTTCTTT. Protein sequence: CASSTGPGTEAFF.

This chain uses TRBV29-1 with TRBJ1-1; D is unclear. This CDR3 contains 13 residues. V was cut by 3 bases and J by 2 bases, with 10 bases left in between. CDR1 is SQVTM, CDR2 ANQGSEA, per germline. The CDR3 sequence is CSVERDFNTEAFF. CDR3 nucleotide sequence: TGCAGCGTTGAGAGGGATTTCAACACTGAAGCTTTCTTT.

The CDR3 loop reads CASSLGAGGPGTGELFF. As DNA, the CDR3 is TGTGCCAGCAGCTTGGGCGCGGGAGGGCCCGGAACCGGGGAGCTGTTTTTT. This chain links TRBV7-6 with TRBJ2-2, with 9 bases lining up with TRBD2. V lost 3 bases to trimming and J lost 5 bases; unmatched junction nucleotides: 10. Looked up from germline, CDR1 is SGHVS and CDR2 is FNYEAQ. This CDR3 is built from 17 residues.

V and J are TRBV19 and TRBJ1-5; D unclear. Germline V gene sequence: CDR1 LNHDA, CDR2 SQIVND (reference sequence). V lost 2 bases and J lost 0, with 8 bases in between. This CDR3 region has 15 residues. CDR3 nucleotide sequence: TGTGCCAGTAGTATACAGGCTTATAGCAATCAGCCCCAGCATTTT. Translation: CASSIQAYSNQPQHF.

The chain couples TRBV11-2 to TRBJ2-7, with 7 bases that match TRBD1. From germline, CDR1 is SGHAT and CDR2 FQNNGV. The CDR3 totals 15 residues. V trimming: 0 bases; J trimming: 6 bases; junction bases outside the gene matches: 8. The CDR3, as DNA: TGTGCCAGCAGCTTAGATCCAGGGGGAGTGGTCGAGCAGTACTTC. Its protein is CASSLDPGGVVEQYF.

The rearrangement links TRBV7-9 to TRBJ2-1; 8 bases match TRBD2. V shed 1 base and J 8 bases; nucleotides not matched to a gene: 7. The CDR3 contains 15 residues. Germline V gene lookup returns CDR1 SEHNR and CDR2 FQNEAQ (reference sequence). The CDR3 bases are TGTGCCAGCAGCTTAGTTGGGACTAGATTTGATGAGCAGTTCTTC. This encodes CASSLVGTRFDEQFF.

The V and J genes are TRBV29-1 and TRBJ1-2; TRBD1 matches at 7 bases. CDR1 and CDR2 (germline): SQVTM, ANQGSEA. The CDR3 loop spans 11 amino acids. With 3 bases clipped from V and 6 bases from J, the junction kept 1 base outside the gene matches. This chain's CDR3 is CSVETGNGYTF. As DNA, the CDR3 is TGCAGCGTTGAGACAGGGAATGGCTACACCTTC. Together with reference TRBV29-1 and TRBJ1-2, the CDR3 gives the full variable domain: SAVISQKPSRDICQRGTSLTIQCQVDSQVTMMFWYRQQPGQSLTLIATANQGSEATYESGFVIDKFPISRPNLTFSTLTVSNMSPEDSSIYLCSVETGNGYTFGSGTRLTVV.

The chain has TRBV9 and TRBJ2-7; possible D gene TRBD2, 5 bases. Germline CDR1 SGDLS, CDR2 YYNGEE. The ends were cut back, 4 bases at V and 1 base at J, with 12 bases in the middle. This CDR3 is 14 amino acids long. The CDR3 loop reads CASSPGSASYEQYF. Here the CDR3 DNA reads TGTGCCAGCAGCCCTGGTAGCGCTTCCTACGAGCAGTACTTC.

This clone was observed once. This chain uses TRBV6-5 with TRBJ1-1; D perhaps matches TRBD1 (5 bases). Germline CDR1 and CDR2: MNHEY and SVGAGI. The CDR3 consists of 13 residues. Trimming removed 5 bases at V and 0 bases at J, with 7 bases between. The CDR3 protein is CASSTTVNTEAFF. In DNA, the CDR3 is TGTGCCAGCAGTACGACAGTGAACACTGAAGCTTTCTTT.

The chain couples TRBV5-5 to TRBJ1-5; TRBD1 matches at 7 bases. The junction had 4 bases not matched to a gene; V was cut back by 2 bases and J by 5 bases. Per the germline V gene, CDR1 is SGHKS and CDR2 is YYEKEE (reference sequence). The CDR3 loop spans 14 amino acids. The CDR3 sequence: CASSLGTDYQPQHF. CDR3 in DNA: TGTGCCAGCAGCTTAGGGACAGACTATCAGCCCCAGCATTTT.

The chain joins TRBV7-9 to TRBJ1-2, with 10 bases identical to TRBD1. Losses at the gene ends were 6 bases for V and 8 bases for J; bases not matched to a gene: 6. The CDR3 spans 13 residues. Germline V lookup: CDR1 SEHNR, CDR2 FQNEAQ (reference sequence). CDR3 DNA sequence: TGTGCCAGCAGTCGCGGGACAGGGGACGGCTACACCTTC. Translated: CASSRGTGDGYTF.

This chain uses TRBV29-1 with TRBJ2-1; D might be TRBD2 (5 bases). This CDR3 contains 10 residues. V lost 4 bases and J 7 bases, leaving 5 bases between the germline ends. The germline V gene has CDR1 SQVTM and CDR2 ANQGSEA. CDR3 in amino acids: CSVGGNEQFF. CDR3 DNA: TGCAGCGTTGGCGGGAATGAGCAGTTCTTC.

V usage is TRBV30 and J usage is TRBJ2-1; 8 positions match TRBD1. Germline V gene lookup returns CDR1 GTSNPN and CDR2 SVGIG (reference sequence). There are 14 residues in the CDR3. J gave up 15 bases and V 4 bases, and 17 bases lay outside the gene matches. The CDR3 protein is CAWKSGGYGSDLFF. CDR3 nucleotide sequence: TGTGCCTGGAAGTCAGGGGGCTACGGGAGTGATCTGTTCTTC.

The rearrangement links TRBV11-2 to TRBJ1-4, with a weak D call TRBD1 (5 bases). Per germline, CDR1 SGHAT and CDR2 FQNNGV. The length of the CDR3 is 14 residues. The V gene lost 7 bases and the J gene lost 7 bases, with 16 bases spanning the gap. The CDR3 bases are TGTGCCAGCACCCCGGGGGGGTTTAGTGAAAAACTGTTTTTT. Translating gives CASTPGGFSEKLFF.

The J gene is TRBJ1-5, the V gene TRBV27, with TRBD1 as a possible D gene (5 bases). The V end was cut by 4 bases, the J end by 6 bases, with 10 bases between. The CDR3 covers 13 residues. CDR1 and CDR2 from the germline V gene are MNHEY and SMNVEV (reference sequence). The CDR3, as DNA: TGTGCCAGCAGTTACACGGGACTTCAGCCCCAGCATTTT. Translating gives CASSYTGLQPQHF.

This clone appeared a single time. The V and J genes are TRBV18 and TRBJ1-2; D not certain. Germline lookup yields CDR1 KGHSH and CDR2 LQKENI. V lost 1 base and J lost 4, with 10 bases in between. The CDR3 is 14 residues long. The CDR3 nucleotides are TGTGCCAGCTCACCACGTGTCCAGGCCTATGGCTACACCTTC. Translating it yields CASSPRVQAYGYTF. Together with reference TRBV18 and TRBJ1-2, the CDR3 gives the full variable domain: NAGVMQNPRHLVRRRGQEARLRCSPMKGHSHVYWYRQLPEEGLKFMVYLQKENIIDESGMPKERFSAEFPKEGPSILRIQQVVRGDSAAYFCASSPRVQAYGYTFGSGTRLTVV.

This sequence joins TRBV7-9 and TRBJ1-4; 9 bases are shared with TRBD1. The ends lost 5 bases at V and 1 base at J; junction bases unmatched: 2. CDR3 length equals 15 residues. Germline lookup yields CDR1 SEHNR and CDR2 FQNEAQ (reference sequence). The CDR3 here is CASSGTGLTNEKLFF. In DNA, the CDR3 is TGTGCCAGCAGCGGGACAGGGTTAACTAATGAAAAACTGTTTTTT.

CDR3 DNA: TGTGCCAGCAGCTTACAGCAGGGGGCCTATGTTCCCACTGAAGCTTTCTTT. Amino acids: CASSLQQGAYVPTEAFF. The V and J genes are TRBV7-2 and TRBJ1-1, with 8 bases fitting TRBD1. The V gene end was trimmed by 2 bases and the J gene end by 4 bases; junction bases not matched to a gene: 12. The CDR3 loop spans 17 amino acids. Looked up from germline, CDR1 is SGHTA and CDR2 is FQGNSA. Full variable domain (missing parts from reference TRBV7-2 and TRBJ1-1): GAGVSQSPSNKVTEKGKDVELRCDPISGHTALYWYRQSLGQGLEFLIYFQGNSAPDKSGLPSDRFSAERTGGSVSTLTIQRTQQEDSAVYLCASSLQQGAYVPTEAFFGQGTRLTVV.

The chain uses TRBV7-9 and TRBJ1-2, with unresolved D. CDR3 length: 13 residues. The germline gives CDR1 SEHNR, CDR2 FQNEAQ (reference sequence). Trimming cost V 2 bases and J 0 bases, with 4 bases left between them. CDR3 sequence reads: CASSLTANYGYTF. The CDR3 nucleotides are TGTGCCAGCAGCTTAACGGCTAACTATGGCTACACCTTC.

This chain connects TRBV18 to TRBJ1-5, with D perhaps matching TRBD1 (6 bases). Looked up from germline, CDR1 is KGHSH and CDR2 is LQKENI. V was shortened by 1 base and J by 2 bases, with 9 bases between the two germline ends. This CDR3 spans 15 amino acids. CDR3 sequence: CASSPRTAGNQPQHF. CDR3 in DNA: TGTGCCAGCTCACCACGGACAGCAGGCAATCAGCCCCAGCATTTT.

This clone has only a few counts. The CDR3 nucleotides are TGTGCCAGTAGAGGTCCTAGCGGGGGATCCACAGATACGCAGTATTTT. Its protein is CASRGPSGGSTDTQYF. The chain joins TRBV19 to TRBJ2-3, with 10 positions matching TRBD2. This CDR3 is 16 amino acids long. Germline V gene sequence: CDR1 LNHDA, CDR2 SQIVND (reference sequence). V shed 6 bases and J 2 bases; nucleotides not matched to a gene: 8.

The V gene is TRBV11-1, the J gene TRBJ2-5; a weak D match, TRBD2 (6 bases). The CDR3 covers 13 residues. Trimming removed 5 bases from V and 5 bases from J, with 12 bases in between. Germline CDR1 SGHAT, CDR2 FQDESV (reference sequence). CDR3 sequence (DNA): TGTGCCAGCAGCGCCGATGGGGGGGAGACCCAGTACTTC. Its protein is CASSADGGETQYF. Full variable domain (outside the CDR3, taken from reference TRBV11-1 and TRBJ2-5): EAEVAQSPRYKITEKSQAVAFWCDPISGHATLYWYRQILGQGPELLVQFQDESVVDDSQLPKDRFSAERLKGVDSTLKIQPAELGDSAMYLCASSADGGETQYFGPGTRLLVL.